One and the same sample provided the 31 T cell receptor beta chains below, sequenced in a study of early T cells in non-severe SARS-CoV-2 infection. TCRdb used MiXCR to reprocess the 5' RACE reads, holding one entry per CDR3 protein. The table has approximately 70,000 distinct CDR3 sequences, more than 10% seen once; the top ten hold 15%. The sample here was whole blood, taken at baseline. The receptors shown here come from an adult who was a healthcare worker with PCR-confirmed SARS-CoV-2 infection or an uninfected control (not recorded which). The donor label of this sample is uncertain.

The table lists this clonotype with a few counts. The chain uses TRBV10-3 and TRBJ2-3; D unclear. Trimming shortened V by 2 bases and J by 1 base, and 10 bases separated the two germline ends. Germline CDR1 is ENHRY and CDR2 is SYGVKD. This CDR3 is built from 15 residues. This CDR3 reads CAISEPLWGTDTQYF. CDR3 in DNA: TGTGCCATCAGTGAGCCCCTATGGGGCACAGATACGCAGTATTTT.

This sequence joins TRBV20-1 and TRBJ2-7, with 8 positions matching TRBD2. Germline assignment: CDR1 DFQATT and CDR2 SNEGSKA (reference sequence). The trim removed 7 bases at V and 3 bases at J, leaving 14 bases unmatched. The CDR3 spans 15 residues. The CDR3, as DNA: TGCAGTGGGCGGGGGGAAGCTACGGCATTCTACGAGCAGTACTTC. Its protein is CSGRGEATAFYEQYF.

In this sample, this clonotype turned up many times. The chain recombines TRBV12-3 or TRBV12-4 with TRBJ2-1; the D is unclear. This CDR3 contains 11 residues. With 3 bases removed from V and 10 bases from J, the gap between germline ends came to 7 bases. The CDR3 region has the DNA TGTGCCAGCAGTTTGTCCGGGGAGCAGTTCTTC. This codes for CASSLSGEQFF.

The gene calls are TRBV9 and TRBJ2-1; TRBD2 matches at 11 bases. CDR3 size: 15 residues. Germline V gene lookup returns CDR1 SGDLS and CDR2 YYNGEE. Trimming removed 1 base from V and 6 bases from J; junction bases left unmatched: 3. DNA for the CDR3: TGTGCCAGCAGCGTAACTAGCGGGAGTGTCAATGAGCAGTTCTTC. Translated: CASSVTSGSVNEQFF.

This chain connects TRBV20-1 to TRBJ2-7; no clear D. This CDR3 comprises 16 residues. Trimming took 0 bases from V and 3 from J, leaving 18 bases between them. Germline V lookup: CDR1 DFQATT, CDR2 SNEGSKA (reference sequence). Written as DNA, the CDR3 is TGCAGTGCTAGAGATCACGTACCGGGCGGAATCTACGAGCAGTACTTC. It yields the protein CSARDHVPGGIYEQYF.

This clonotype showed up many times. The CDR3 reads CASSDFVGGNEQFF. The CDR3, as DNA: TGTGCCAGCAGTGACTTCGTGGGAGGCAATGAGCAGTTCTTC. This chain connects TRBV6-1 to TRBJ2-1, with a weak D call TRBD2 (6 bases). This CDR3 spans 14 amino acids. V was clipped by 3 bases and J by 6 bases, with 12 bases between them. From germline, CDR1 is MNHNS and CDR2 SASEGT.

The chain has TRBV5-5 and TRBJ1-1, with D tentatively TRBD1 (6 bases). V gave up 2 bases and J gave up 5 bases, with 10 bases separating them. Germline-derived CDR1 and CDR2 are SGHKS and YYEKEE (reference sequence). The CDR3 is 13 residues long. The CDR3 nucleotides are TGTGCCAGCAGCTTCACAGGGCAAACTGAAGCTTTCTTT. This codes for CASSFTGQTEAFF.

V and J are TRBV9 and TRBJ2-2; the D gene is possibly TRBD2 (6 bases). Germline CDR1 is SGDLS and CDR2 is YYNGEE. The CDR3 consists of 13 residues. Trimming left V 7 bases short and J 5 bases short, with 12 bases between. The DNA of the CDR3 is TGTGCCAGCCGGAGGGCAGTGACCGGGGAGCTGTTTTTT. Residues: CASRRAVTGELFF.

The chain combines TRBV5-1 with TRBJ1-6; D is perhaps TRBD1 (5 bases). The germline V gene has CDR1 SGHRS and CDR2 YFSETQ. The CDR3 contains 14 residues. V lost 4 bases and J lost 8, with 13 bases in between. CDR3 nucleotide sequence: TGCGCCAGCAGCGTGGGACCGCCCGATTCACCCCTCCACTTT. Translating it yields CASSVGPPDSPLHF.

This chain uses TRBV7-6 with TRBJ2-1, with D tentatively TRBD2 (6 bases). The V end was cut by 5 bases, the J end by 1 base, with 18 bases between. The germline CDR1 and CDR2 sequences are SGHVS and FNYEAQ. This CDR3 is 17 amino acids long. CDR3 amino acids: CASSQGAGTSSYNEQFF. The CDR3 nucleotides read TGTGCCAGCAGCCAAGGGGCGGGAACCTCGTCCTACAATGAGCAGTTCTTC.

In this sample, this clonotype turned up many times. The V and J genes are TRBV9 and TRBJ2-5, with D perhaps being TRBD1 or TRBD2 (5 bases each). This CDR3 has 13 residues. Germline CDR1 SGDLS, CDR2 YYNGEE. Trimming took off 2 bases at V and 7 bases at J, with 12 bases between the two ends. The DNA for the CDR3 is TGTGCCAGCAGCGTCGGACAACTAGGGACCCAGTACTTC. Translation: CASSVGQLGTQYF.

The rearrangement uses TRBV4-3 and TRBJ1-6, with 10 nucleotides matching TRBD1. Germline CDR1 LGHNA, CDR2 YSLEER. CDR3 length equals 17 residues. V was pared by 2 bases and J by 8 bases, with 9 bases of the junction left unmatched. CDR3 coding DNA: TGCGCCAGCAGCCAATCCGTATCCGGGACAGGGGATTCACCCCTCCACTTT. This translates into CASSQSVSGTGDSPLHF.

The CDR3 sequence is CASSLGENEKLFF. CDR3 nucleotide sequence: TGCGCCAGCAGCTTGGGGGAGAATGAAAAACTGTTTTTT. The J gene is TRBJ1-4, the V gene TRBV5-1; no definite D call. Germline CDR1 reads SGHRS; CDR2 reads YFSETQ. This CDR3 has 13 residues. V was pared by 0 bases and J by 5 bases, with 5 bases between.

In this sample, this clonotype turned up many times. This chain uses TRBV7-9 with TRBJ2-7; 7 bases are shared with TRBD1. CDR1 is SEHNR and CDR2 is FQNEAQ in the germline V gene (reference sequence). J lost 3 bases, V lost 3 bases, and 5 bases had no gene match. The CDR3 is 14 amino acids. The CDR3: CASSLGQNRYEQYF. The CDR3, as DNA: TGTGCCAGCAGCTTGGGACAGAACCGCTACGAGCAGTACTTC.

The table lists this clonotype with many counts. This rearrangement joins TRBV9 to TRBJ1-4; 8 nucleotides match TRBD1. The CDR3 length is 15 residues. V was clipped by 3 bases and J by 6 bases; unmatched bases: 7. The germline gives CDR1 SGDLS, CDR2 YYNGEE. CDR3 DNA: TGTGCCAGCAGCGCCCAGGGGGCAGTCGATGAAAAACTGTTTTTT. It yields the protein CASSAQGAVDEKLFF.

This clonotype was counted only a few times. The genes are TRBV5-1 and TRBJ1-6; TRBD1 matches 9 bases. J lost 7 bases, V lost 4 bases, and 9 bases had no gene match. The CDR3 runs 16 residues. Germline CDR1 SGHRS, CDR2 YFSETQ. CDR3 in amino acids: CASSLEPGQGNSPLHF. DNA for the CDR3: TGCGCCAGCAGCCTAGAACCGGGACAGGGCAATTCACCCCTCCACTTT.

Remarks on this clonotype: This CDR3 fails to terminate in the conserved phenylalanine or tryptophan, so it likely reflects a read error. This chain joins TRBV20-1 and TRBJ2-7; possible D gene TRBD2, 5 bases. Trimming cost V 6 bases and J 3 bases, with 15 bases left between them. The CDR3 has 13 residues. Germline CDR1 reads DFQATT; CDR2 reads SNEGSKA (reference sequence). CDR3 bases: TGCAGTGCCTTCCTAGAGGGCGGCTACGAGCAGTACTCC. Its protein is CSAFLEGGYEQYS.

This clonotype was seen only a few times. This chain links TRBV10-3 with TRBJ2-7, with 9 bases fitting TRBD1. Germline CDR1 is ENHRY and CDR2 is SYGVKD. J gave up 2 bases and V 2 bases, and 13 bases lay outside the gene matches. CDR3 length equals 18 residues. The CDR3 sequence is CAISEIQGARIATYEQYF. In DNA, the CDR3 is TGTGCCATCAGTGAGATACAGGGGGCAAGGATCGCCACCTACGAGCAGTACTTC.

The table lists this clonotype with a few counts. The CDR3 DNA sequence: TGTGCCACCAGTGAATCGGGACGGAGCACAGATACGCAGTATTTT. As protein: CATSESGRSTDTQYF. The chain employs TRBV24-1 and TRBJ2-3; D possibly matches TRBD1 or TRBD2 (5 bases each). The CDR3 contains 15 residues. Germline V gives CDR1 KGHDR, CDR2 SFDVKD. Between the trimmed V and J ends, which lost 4 bases and 0 bases, there was a span of 10 bases.

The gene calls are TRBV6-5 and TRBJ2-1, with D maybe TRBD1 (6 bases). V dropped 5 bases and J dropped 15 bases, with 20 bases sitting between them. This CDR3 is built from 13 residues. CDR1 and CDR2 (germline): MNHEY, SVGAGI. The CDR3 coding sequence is TGTGCCAGCAGTCCGACAGGTTCGGATGTTGCGTTCTTC. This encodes CASSPTGSDVAFF.

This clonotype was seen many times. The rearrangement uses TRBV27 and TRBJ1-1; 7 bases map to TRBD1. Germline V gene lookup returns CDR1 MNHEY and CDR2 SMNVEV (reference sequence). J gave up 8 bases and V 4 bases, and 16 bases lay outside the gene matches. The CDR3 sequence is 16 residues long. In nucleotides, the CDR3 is TGTGCCAGCAGTTCGCGGACAGGAGGCAACCGGCTGGAAGCTTTCTTT. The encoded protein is CASSSRTGGNRLEAFF.

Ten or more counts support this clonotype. CDR3 nucleotides: TGTGCCAGCACGCTCAGGAGCTCCTACAATGAGCAGTTCTTC. Protein sequence: CASTLRSSYNEQFF. The chain combines TRBV12-3 or TRBV12-4 with TRBJ2-1; no clear D gene. The CDR3 runs to 14 residues. V lost 7 bases and J lost 0, with 10 bases in between.

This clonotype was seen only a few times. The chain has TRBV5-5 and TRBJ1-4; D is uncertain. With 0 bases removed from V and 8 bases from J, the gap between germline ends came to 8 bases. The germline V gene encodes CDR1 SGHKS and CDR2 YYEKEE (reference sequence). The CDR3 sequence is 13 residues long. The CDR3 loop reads CASSLGPKEKLFF. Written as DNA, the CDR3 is TGTGCCAGCAGCTTGGGTCCAAAAGAAAAACTGTTTTTT.

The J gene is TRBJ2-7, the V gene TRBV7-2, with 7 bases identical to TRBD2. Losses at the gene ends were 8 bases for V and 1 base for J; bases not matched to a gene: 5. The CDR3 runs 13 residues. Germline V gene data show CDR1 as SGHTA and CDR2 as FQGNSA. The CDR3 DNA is TGTGCCAGCTGGGACTACACTTCCTACGAGCAGTACTTC. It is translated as CASWDYTSYEQYF.

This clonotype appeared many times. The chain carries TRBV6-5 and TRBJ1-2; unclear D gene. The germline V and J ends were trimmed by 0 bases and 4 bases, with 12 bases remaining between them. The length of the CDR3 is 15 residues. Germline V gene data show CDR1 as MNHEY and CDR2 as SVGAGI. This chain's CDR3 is CASSYSTRIGYGYTF. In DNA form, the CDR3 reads TGTGCCAGCAGTTACTCGACCAGAATCGGCTATGGCTACACCTTC.

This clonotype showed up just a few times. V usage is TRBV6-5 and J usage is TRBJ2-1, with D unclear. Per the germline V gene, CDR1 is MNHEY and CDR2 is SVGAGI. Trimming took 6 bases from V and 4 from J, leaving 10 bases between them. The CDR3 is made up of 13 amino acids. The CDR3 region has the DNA TGTGCCAGCAGCCTCGGGCGATACAATGAGCAGTTCTTC. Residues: CASSLGRYNEQFF.

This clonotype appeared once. This CDR3 reads CASSGGIREQYF. CDR3 DNA: TGTGCCAGCAGCGGAGGTATCCGCGAGCAGTACTTC. The rearrangement links TRBV7-9 to TRBJ2-7, with a possible D match to TRBD2 (5 bases). This CDR3 has 12 amino acids. Germline assignment: CDR1 SEHNR and CDR2 FQNEAQ (reference sequence). Deletions cut 5 bases from V and 6 bases from J, with 11 bases between.

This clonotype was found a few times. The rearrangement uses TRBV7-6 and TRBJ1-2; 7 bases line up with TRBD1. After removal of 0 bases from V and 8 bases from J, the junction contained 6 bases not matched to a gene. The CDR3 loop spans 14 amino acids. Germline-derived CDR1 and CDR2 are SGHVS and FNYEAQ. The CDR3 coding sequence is TGTGCCAGCAGCTTAGCCCTCCAGGGGGACGGCTACACCTTC. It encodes CASSLALQGDGYTF. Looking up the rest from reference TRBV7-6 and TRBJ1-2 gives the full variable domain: GAGVSQSPRYKVTKRGQDVALRCDPISGHVSLYWYRQALGQGPEFLTYFNYEAQQDKSGLPNDRFSAERPEGSISTLTIQRTEQRDSAMYRCASSLALQGDGYTFGSGTRLTVV.

CDR3 protein: CASSYGGTSDTQYF. The CDR3 nucleotides are TGTGCCAGCAGTTACGGAGGGACTAGCGATACGCAGTATTTT. The chain has TRBV6-6 and TRBJ2-3; 9 nucleotides align to TRBD2. Germline CDR1 MNHNY, CDR2 SVGAGI (reference sequence). Germline trimming cut 2 bases from V and 6 bases from J; bases unmatched to any gene: 3. The CDR3 contains 14 residues.

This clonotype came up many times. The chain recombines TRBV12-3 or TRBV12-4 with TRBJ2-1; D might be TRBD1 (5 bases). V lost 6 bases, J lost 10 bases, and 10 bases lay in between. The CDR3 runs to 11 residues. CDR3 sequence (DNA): TGTGCCAGCAGCCCCAGGGCAGAGCAGTTCTTC. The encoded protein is CASSPRAEQFF.

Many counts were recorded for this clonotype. The CDR3 region has the DNA TGTGCCAGCAGCTTAGCAGGGAAAGCCAATGAGCAGTTCTTC. Amino acids: CASSLAGKANEQFF. This chain links TRBV7-9 with TRBJ2-1; D remains ambiguous. V was shortened by 0 bases and J by 6 bases, with 9 bases between the two germline ends. The V gene's germline CDR1 is SEHNR and CDR2 FQNEAQ (reference sequence). The CDR3 spans 14 residues.